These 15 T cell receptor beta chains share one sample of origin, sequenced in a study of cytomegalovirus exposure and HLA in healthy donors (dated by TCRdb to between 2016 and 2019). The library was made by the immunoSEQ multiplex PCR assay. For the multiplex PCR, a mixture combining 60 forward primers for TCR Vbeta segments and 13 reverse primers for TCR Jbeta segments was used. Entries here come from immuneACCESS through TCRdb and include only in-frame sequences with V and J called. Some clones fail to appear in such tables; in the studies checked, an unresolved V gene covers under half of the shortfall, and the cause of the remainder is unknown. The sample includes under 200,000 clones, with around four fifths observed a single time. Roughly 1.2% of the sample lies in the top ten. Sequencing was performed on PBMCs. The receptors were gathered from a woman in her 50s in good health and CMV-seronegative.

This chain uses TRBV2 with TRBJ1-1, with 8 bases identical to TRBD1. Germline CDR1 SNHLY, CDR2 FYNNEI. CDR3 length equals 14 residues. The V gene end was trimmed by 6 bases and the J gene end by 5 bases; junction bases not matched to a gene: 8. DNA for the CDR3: TGTGCCAGCAGGGCAGGGGGCGCATGGACTGAAGCTTTCTTT. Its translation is CASRAGGAWTEAFF.

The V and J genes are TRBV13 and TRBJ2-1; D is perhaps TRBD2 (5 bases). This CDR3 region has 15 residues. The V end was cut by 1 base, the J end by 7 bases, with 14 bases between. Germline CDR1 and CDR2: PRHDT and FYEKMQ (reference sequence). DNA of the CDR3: TGTGCCAGCAGCTTAGAGGGCCTCGGGGATAATGAGCAGTTCTTC. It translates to CASSLEGLGDNEQFF.

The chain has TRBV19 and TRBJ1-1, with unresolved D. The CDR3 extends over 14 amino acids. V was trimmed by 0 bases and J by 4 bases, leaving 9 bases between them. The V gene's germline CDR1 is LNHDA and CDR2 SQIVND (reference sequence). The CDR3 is CASSIDGGSTEAFF. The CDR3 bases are TGTGCCAGTAGTATAGATGGTGGCAGCACTGAAGCTTTCTTT.

CDR3 amino acids: CATSRGTDRGSDTQYF. For the CDR3, the DNA is TGTGCCACCAGCAGAGGAACGGACAGGGGCTCAGATACGCAGTATTTT. The V call is TRBV15, the J call TRBJ2-3; TRBD1 aligns across 9 bases. CDR3 length: 16 amino acids. CDR1 is LNHNV, CDR2 YYDKDF, per germline (reference sequence). V lost 1 base to trimming and J lost 4 bases; unmatched junction nucleotides: 6.

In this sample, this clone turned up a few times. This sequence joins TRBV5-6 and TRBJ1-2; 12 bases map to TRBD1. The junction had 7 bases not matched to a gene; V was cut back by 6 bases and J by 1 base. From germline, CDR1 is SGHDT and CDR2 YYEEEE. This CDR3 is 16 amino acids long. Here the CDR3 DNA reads TGTGCCAGCAAAACCGGGACAGGGGGCAGTAACTATGGCTACACCTTC. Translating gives CASKTGTGGSNYGYTF.

CDR3 region: CATSPRDSPYEQYF. The CDR3, as DNA: TGTGCCACCAGCCCCCGGGACTCACCCTACGAGCAGTACTTC. The chain recombines TRBV10-3 with TRBJ2-7, with a weak D call TRBD2 (6 bases). This CDR3 has 14 residues. Germline V gives CDR1 ENHRY, CDR2 SYGVKD. Between the trimmed V and J ends, which lost 10 bases and 2 bases, there was a span of 18 bases.

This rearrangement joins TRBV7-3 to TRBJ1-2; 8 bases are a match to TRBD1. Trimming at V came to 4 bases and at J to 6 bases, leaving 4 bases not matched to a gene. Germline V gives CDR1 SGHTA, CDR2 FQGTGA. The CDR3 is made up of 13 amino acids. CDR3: CASSSLQGDGYTF. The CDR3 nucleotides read TGTGCCAGCAGCTCTTTACAGGGGGATGGCTACACCTTC.

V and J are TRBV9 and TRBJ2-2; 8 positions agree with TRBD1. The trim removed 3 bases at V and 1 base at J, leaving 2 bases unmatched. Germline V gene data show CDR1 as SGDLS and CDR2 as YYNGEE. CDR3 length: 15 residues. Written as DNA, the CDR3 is TGTGCCAGCAGCGGGACAGGGCGGAACACCGGGGAGCTGTTTTTT. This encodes CASSGTGRNTGELFF.

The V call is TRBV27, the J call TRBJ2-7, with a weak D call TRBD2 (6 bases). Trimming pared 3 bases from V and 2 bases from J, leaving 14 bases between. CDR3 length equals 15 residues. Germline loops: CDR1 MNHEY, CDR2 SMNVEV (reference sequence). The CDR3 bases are TGTGCCAGCAGTTTGAGCATACTAGCTACCTACGAGCAGTACTTC. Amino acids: CASSLSILATYEQYF.

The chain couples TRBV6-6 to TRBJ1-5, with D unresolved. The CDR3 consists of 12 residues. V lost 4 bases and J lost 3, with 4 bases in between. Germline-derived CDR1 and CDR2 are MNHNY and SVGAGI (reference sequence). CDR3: CASSSFNQPQHF. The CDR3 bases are TGTGCCAGCAGTTCCTTCAATCAGCCCCAGCATTTT.

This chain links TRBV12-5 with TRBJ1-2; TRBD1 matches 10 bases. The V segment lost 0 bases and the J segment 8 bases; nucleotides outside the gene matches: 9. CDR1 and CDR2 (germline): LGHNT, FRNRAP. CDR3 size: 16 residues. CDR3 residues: CASGLVVRQGAEGYTF. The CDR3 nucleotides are TGTGCTAGTGGTTTGGTTGTACGACAGGGGGCGGAGGGCTACACCTTC.

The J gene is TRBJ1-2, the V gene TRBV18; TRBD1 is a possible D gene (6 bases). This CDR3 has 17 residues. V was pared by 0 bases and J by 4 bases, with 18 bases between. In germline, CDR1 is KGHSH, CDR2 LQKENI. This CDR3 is CASSPPQQGNFGYGYTF. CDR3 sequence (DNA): TGTGCCAGCTCACCACCGCAACAGGGCAACTTTGGCTATGGCTACACCTTC.

CDR3 nucleotide sequence: TGTGCCAGCAGTCCCCGAGGGATGGGCACTGAAGCTTTCTTT. Translating gives CASSPRGMGTEAFF. The chain employs TRBV28 and TRBJ1-1; D remains unclear. Between the trimmed V and J ends, which lost 5 bases and 4 bases, there was a span of 14 bases. CDR3 length: 14 amino acids. Germline-derived CDR1 and CDR2 are MDHEN and SYDVKM.

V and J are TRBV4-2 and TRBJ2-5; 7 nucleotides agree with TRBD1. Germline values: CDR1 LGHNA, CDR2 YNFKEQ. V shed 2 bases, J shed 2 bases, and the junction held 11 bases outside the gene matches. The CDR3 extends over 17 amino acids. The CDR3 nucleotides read TGTGCCAGCAGCCAATCCCAGGGGCAGGGGGTTCAAGAGACCCAGTACTTC. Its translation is CASSQSQGQGVQETQYF.

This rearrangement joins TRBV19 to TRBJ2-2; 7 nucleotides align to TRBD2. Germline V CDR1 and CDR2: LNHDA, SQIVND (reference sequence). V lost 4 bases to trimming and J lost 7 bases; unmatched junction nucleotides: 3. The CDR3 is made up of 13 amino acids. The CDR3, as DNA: TGTGCCAGTAGTAGCCGGGAGGACGGGGAGCTGTTTTTT. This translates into CASSSREDGELFF.